The 14 T cell receptor beta chains given below trace back to one sample, sequenced in a study of beta chain features in type 1 diabetes. Points from the study as a whole: In every one of the four CD4+ subsets, TCRB CDR3s were moderately but significantly shorter in Type 1 diabetes patients.

Their specific antigens are unknown. The investigators reverse transcribed all of the isolated RNA, so they sequenced expressed TCRB transcripts. The table came from immunoSEQ multiplex PCR; TCRdb's copy has only in-frame clones and leaves some out. The sample has a few hundred thousand clones; around a tenth are singletons. Sequencing was done on a sample of central memory CD4+ T cells from blood. The receptors stem from a man aged 25 to 45 with type 1 diabetes.

In this sample, this clone turned up a few times. The gene calls are TRBV6-5 and TRBJ1-2; TRBD1 aligns across 8 bases. CDR1 and CDR2 (germline): MNHEY, SVGAGI. V trimming: 6 bases; J trimming: 5 bases; junction bases outside the gene matches: 5. This CDR3 comprises 13 residues. CDR3 region: CASSPGGGYGYTF. For the CDR3, the DNA is TGTGCCAGCAGCCCAGGGGGCGGATATGGCTACACCTTC.

The gene calls are TRBV7-2 and TRBJ2-3, with 8 bases matching TRBD1. Losses at the gene ends were 5 bases for V and 2 bases for J; bases not matched to a gene: 15. From germline, CDR1 is SGHTA and CDR2 FQGNSA. The CDR3 spans 18 residues. The CDR3 DNA reads as TGTGCCAGCAGCGACACGGGACAGGTCCCCCCTTACACAGATACGCAGTATTTT. Its translation: CASSDTGQVPPYTDTQYF.

The table lists this clone with a few counts. The chain has TRBV11-2 and TRBJ2-7; perhaps TRBD2 as D (5 bases). The germline CDR1 and CDR2 sequences are SGHAT and FQNNGV. With 2 bases removed from V and 3 bases from J, the gap between germline ends came to 5 bases. CDR3 length equals 12 residues. The CDR3 spells CASSLRGYEQYF. CDR3 DNA sequence: TGTGCCAGCAGCTTACGGGGCTACGAGCAGTACTTC.

This clone was counted between two and nine times. This rearrangement joins TRBV4-3 to TRBJ2-5; 8 positions match TRBD2. The CDR3 sequence is 15 residues long. V was pared by 0 bases and J by 5 bases, with 5 bases of the junction left unmatched. The germline V gene has CDR1 LGHNA and CDR2 YSLEER. This chain's CDR3 is CASSQDQRGYETQYF. DNA for the CDR3: TGCGCCAGCAGCCAAGATCAGCGGGGGTACGAGACCCAGTACTTC.

The chain couples TRBV6-5 to TRBJ2-5; 10 bases align to TRBD1. The CDR3 runs to 14 residues. CDR1 MNHEY and CDR2 SVGAGI come from the germline V gene. V shed 5 bases and J 5 bases; nucleotides not matched to a gene: 5. The CDR3 DNA follows: TGTGCCAGCAGTCCCCCGGACAGGGGGGAGACCCAGTACTTC. Residues: CASSPPDRGETQYF.

The gene calls are TRBV10-3 and TRBJ1-1, with D tentatively TRBD1 (5 bases). This CDR3 is 11 amino acids long. Germline CDR1 is ENHRY and CDR2 is SYGVKD. The DNA of the CDR3 is TGTGGAACGTCGGGGGGGACTGAAGCTTTCTTT. As protein: CGTSGGTEAFF.

This chain joins TRBV4-1 and TRBJ1-6; D possibly corresponds to TRBD1 (6 bases). With 1 base removed from V and 7 bases from J, the gap between germline ends came to 8 bases. There are 14 residues in the CDR3. The germline CDR1 and CDR2 sequences are MGHRA and YSYEKL. The CDR3 spells CASSQGDRNSPLHF. The CDR3 nucleotides read TGCGCCAGCAGCCAAGGTGACAGGAATTCACCCCTCCACTTT.

This rearrangement joins TRBV5-1 to TRBJ2-7; possibly TRBD2 for D (6 bases). The CDR3 contains 13 residues. V lost 5 bases and J 0 bases, leaving 9 bases between the germline ends. Germline V lookup: CDR1 SGHRS, CDR2 YFSETQ. CDR3 sequence (DNA): TGCGCCAGCAGTTTTAGCGGCTCCTACGAGCAGTACTTC. It yields the protein CASSFSGSYEQYF.

The chain joins TRBV7-2 to TRBJ2-5; tentative D call: TRBD2 (6 bases). V was pared by 5 bases and J by 5 bases, with 21 bases between. Germline V CDR1 and CDR2: SGHTA, FQGNSA. This CDR3 has 16 amino acids. As DNA, the CDR3 is TGTGCCAGCAGCGGCCGCGGAGGGACCCCAGGGGAGACCCAGTACTTC. It specifies CASSGRGGTPGETQYF.

The chain joins TRBV29-1 to TRBJ2-5, with 11 bases that match TRBD2. The germline V gene encodes CDR1 SQVTM and CDR2 ANQGSEA. The CDR3 runs 13 residues. V shed 7 bases and J 5 bases; nucleotides not matched to a gene: 6. This CDR3 is CSALAGGTETQYF. The CDR3 DNA reads TGCAGCGCTTTAGCGGGAGGGACGGAGACCCAGTACTTC.

Only a few counts were recorded for this clone. The V and J genes are TRBV7-2 and TRBJ2-3; D is uncertain. V gave up 2 bases and J gave up 2 bases, with 8 bases separating them. This CDR3 spans 14 amino acids. CDR1 is SGHTA and CDR2 is FQGNSA in the germline V gene. The DNA for the CDR3 is TGTGCCAGCAGCTTAAACAGTTACACAGATACGCAGTATTTT. Translation: CASSLNSYTDTQYF.

The chain joins TRBV5-6 to TRBJ2-5; 14 positions match TRBD2. With 3 bases clipped from V and 5 bases from J, the junction kept 3 bases outside the gene matches. The CDR3 covers 15 residues. Looked up from germline, CDR1 is SGHDT and CDR2 is YYEEEE. In DNA form, the CDR3 reads TGTGCCAGCAGCTGGGGACTAGCGGGAGAGGAGACCCAGTACTTC. The encoded protein is CASSWGLAGEETQYF.

This clone came up a few times. This chain uses TRBV7-2 with TRBJ2-4, with a tentative D call TRBD2 (5 bases). V was pared by 7 bases and J by 3 bases, with 13 bases between. The CDR3 has 14 residues. Per the germline V gene, CDR1 is SGHTA and CDR2 is FQGNSA. This CDR3 is CASKESGSKNIQYF. DNA for the CDR3: TGTGCCAGCAAGGAAAGCGGCAGCAAAAACATTCAGTACTTC.

The chain is built from TRBV9 and TRBJ2-5; 8 bases are a match to TRBD1. The tail of the sequence fits TRBJ2-7 better, so the J call may be wrong. CDR1 and CDR2 from the germline V gene are SGDLS and YYNGEE. The length of the CDR3 is 13 residues. CDR3 region: CASSQHGQGEQYF. CDR3 nucleotide sequence: TGTGCCAGCAGCCAACACGGACAGGGCGAGCAGTACTTC.